The rows below give T cell receptor beta chains drawn from one sample of a study of blood T cells in healthy people across ages. Using its own MiXCR run on the 5' RACE reads, TCRdb lists one record per CDR3 protein. The sample includes 500,000 to 700,000 distinct CDR3 sequences, roughly 31% of them seen just once. The sequenced sample consisted of blood. The receptors derive from a woman older than 75 in good health. Each CDR3 is given with its conserved first and last residue. The D gene is left open where the match is weak. Where a row states a size, it is once, few, many or the class of an expanded clone; other rows omit it.

clone_size,j_call,d_call,v_call,cdr3_nt,cdr3_aa
-,TRBJ2-4,TRBD1,TRBV7-9,TGTGCCAGCAGCTCCGGGACAGGAGCCAAAAACATTCAGTACTTC,CASSSGTGAKNIQYF
many,TRBJ1-1,-,TRBV6-6,TGTGCCAGCAGTTACCAGAACACTGAAGCTTTCTTT,CASSYQNTEAFF
many,TRBJ1-1,-,TRBV3-1,TGTGCCAGCGGCCTACAGGGAGCGAGCACTGAAGCTTTCTTT,CASGLQGASTEAFF
few,TRBJ1-2,TRBD1,TRBV2,TGTGCCAGCAGTGTATCCAACAGGGGGGCTTTAGCTAACTATGGCTACACCTTC,CASSVSNRGALANYGYTF
-,TRBJ2-7,TRBD2,TRBV6-2/TRBV6-3,TGTGCCACAACGCCCCTGGGTGGCCTAGCGGGAAGATACGGGCAGTACTTC,CATTPLGGLAGRYGQYF
-,TRBJ1-1,-,TRBV5-1,TGCGCCAGCAGCTTGGCCCCAGGGAGGGACACTGAAGCTTTCTTT,CASSLAPGRDTEAFF
many,TRBJ1-2,TRBD1,TRBV7-9,TGTGCCAGCAGCTCCGACAGGGGAGCTAACTATGGCTACACCTTC,CASSSDRGANYGYTF
many,TRBJ2-3,-,TRBV6-6,TGTGCCAGCAGGGGGCAGACCACAGATACGCAGTATTTT,CASRGQTTDTQYF
-,TRBJ1-2,-,TRBV6-2/TRBV6-3,TGTGCCGGCAAGTTGTGGGAAGCTAACTATGGCTACACCTTC,CAGKLWEANYGYTF
-,TRBJ2-1,TRBD2,TRBV20-1,TGCAGTACTCGGCTAGCGGGGACGAATGTGCAGTTCTTC,CSTRLAGTNVQFF
few,TRBJ2-5,TRBD1,TRBV14,TGTGCCAGCAGCCAATACAGGGGGCGGCAAGAGACCCAGTACTTC,CASSQYRGRQETQYF
many,TRBJ2-7,-,TRBV15,TGTGCCACCAGCAGAGAGGTTAGGGACGAGCAGTACTTC,CATSREVRDEQYF
many,TRBJ1-6,-,TRBV5-1,TGCGCCAGCAGCAAGCTCCTAGGCAGGTCTAATTCACCCCTCCACTTT,CASSKLLGRSNSPLHF
many,TRBJ2-5,TRBD1,TRBV2,TGTGCCAGCAGTGTAACAGGGGAGCAGACCCAGTACTTC,CASSVTGEQTQYF
-,TRBJ1-3,-,TRBV5-6,TGTGCCAGCAGCTTTCAGTCGACTGGAAACACCATATATTTT,CASSFQSTGNTIYF
few,TRBJ2-5,-,TRBV7-9,TGTGCCAGCAGCACTCGGATGGGCTCCGGGGAGCAGTACTTC,CASSTRMGSGEQYF
many,TRBJ2-5,-,TRBV7-6,TGTGCCAGCAGCTTAGAATTAGGGTTCGGGACCCAGTACTTC,CASSLELGFGTQYF
many,TRBJ2-4,TRBD1,TRBV2,TGTGCCAGCAGGGGGGACAGTACCTCCGTTATTCAGTACTTC,CASRGDSTSVIQYF
-,TRBJ1-5,TRBD1,TRBV20-1,TGCAGTGCTCAGGGGGACAGGAGCAATCAGTCCCAGCATTTT,CSAQGDRSNQSQHF
-,TRBJ2-7,TRBD1,TRBV3-1,TGTGCCAGCAGCCAAGTCCGGACAGGGGACGAGCAGTACTTC,CASSQVRTGDEQYF
-,TRBJ1-1,TRBD1,TRBV7-9,TGTGCCAGCAGCGAGGGGGCTAACACTGAAGCTTTCTTT,CASSEGANTEAFF
many,TRBJ2-7,-,TRBV12-3/TRBV12-4,TGTGCCAGCAGTTTCCTTTCTCTCTACGAGCAGTACTTC,CASSFLSLYEQYF
few,TRBJ1-1,TRBD1,TRBV29-1,TGCAGCGTGACGAAAGGGACAGTTGAAGCTTTCTTT,CSVTKGTVEAFF
-,TRBJ1-4,TRBD1,TRBV6-1,TGTGCCAGCAGTGACGGAATTTCCGGGACAGGGTCTGAAAAACTGTTTTTT,CASSDGISGTGSEKLFF
once,TRBJ1-1,-,TRBV25-1,TGTGCCAGCAGTCCATCCCAGGGGCGGACTGAAGCTTTCTTT,CASSPSQGRTEAFF
many,TRBJ1-2,-,TRBV9,TGTGCCAGCAGCGGAGGAAGGACGGGAAACTATGGCTACACCTTC,CASSGGRTGNYGYTF